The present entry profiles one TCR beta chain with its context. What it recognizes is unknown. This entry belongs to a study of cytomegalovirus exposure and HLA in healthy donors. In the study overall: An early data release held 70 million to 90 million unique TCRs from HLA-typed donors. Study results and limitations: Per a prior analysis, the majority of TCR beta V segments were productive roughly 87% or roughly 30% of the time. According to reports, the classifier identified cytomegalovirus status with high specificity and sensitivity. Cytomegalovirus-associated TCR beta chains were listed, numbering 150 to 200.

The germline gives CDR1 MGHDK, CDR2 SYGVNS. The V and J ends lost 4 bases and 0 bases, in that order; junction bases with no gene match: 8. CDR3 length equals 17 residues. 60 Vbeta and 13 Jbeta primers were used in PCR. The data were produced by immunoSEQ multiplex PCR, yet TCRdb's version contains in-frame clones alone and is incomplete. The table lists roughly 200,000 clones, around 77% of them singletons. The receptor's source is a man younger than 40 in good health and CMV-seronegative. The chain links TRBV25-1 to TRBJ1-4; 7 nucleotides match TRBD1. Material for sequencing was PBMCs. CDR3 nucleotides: TGTGCCAGCAGTGTTGGCAGGGGGACAGCAACTAATGAAAAACTGTTTTTT. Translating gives CASSVGRGTATNEKLFF.